The T cell receptor (beta chain) under discussion was sequenced for a study of memory CD4+ T cells and cytomegalovirus serostatus. Single viable CD3+CD4+CD8-CD45RO+ cells were sorted as the memory CD4+ T cells. The table lists this clone with a count of one. The protocol was immunoSEQ multiplex PCR, while the TCRdb copy is restricted to in-frame clones and leaves out a portion. This sample has more than 40,000 clones, with about three quarters found just once. The CDR3 totals 15 residues. V dropped 2 bases and J dropped 3 bases, with 11 bases sitting between them. Germline CDR1 reads MDHEN; CDR2 reads SYDVKM.

Source material: memory CD4+ T cells from blood. J is TRBJ1-5 and V is TRBV28; the D is unclear. The sequence came from an adult in good health and CMV-seronegative. For the CDR3, the DNA is TGTGCCAGCAGTTTACCCAATGGGAACAATCAGCCCCAGCATTTT. Amino acid sequence: CASSLPNGNNQPQHF.